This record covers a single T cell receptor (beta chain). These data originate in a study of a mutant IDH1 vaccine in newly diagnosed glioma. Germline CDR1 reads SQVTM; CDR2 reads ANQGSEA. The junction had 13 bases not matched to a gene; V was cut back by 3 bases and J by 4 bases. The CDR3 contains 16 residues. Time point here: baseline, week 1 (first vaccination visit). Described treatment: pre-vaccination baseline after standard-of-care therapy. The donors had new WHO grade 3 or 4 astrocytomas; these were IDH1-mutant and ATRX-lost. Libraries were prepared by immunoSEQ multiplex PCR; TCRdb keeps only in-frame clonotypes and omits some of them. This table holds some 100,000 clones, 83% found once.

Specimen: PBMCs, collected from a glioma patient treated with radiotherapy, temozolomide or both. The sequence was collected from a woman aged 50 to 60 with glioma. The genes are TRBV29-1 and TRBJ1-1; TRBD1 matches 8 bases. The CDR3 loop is CSVEGRTGTRSTEAFF. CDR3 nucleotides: TGCAGCGTTGAGGGGAGGACAGGGACCAGGAGCACTGAAGCTTTCTTT.